This TCR beta chain is drawn from a study of blood T cell repertoires in COVID-19. This clone has more than one count but fewer than ten. V lost 4 bases to trimming and J lost 7 bases, with 17 bases between them. The CDR3 totals 15 residues. Germline V gene lookup returns CDR1 SGHDT and CDR2 YYEEEE. Original data processing: Estimated nucleated cell counts came from reference gene primer amplification. Profiled with immunoSEQ multiplex PCR; TCRdb holds only in-frame clones, not every one. Clone size and the V and J calls come from that table; the DNA yielded D and trimming. The profile shows approximately 74,000 clones, almost 80% of them singletons.

The chain carries TRBV5-6 and TRBJ1-4, with D tentatively TRBD1 (6 bases). This receptor was obtained from a man aged 60-69 years with acute or convalescent COVID-19. Sequenced: peripheral blood. CDR3 DNA sequence: TGTGCCAGCAGCCTGGGGGCCCAGTTGGGTGAAAAACTGTTTTTT. Translating gives CASSLGAQLGEKLFF.